These T cell receptor beta chains were read from a single sample in a study of blood T cell repertoires in COVID-19. Assay: immunoSEQ multiplex PCR; the TCRdb copy retains only in-frame clones and omits some. Of some 120,000 clones listed, around 76% are singletons. The source material was peripheral blood. All receptors derive from an elderly man with COVID-19, enrolled during active disease. The CDR3 runs from the conserved cysteine through the conserved F or W. D genes are given only for firm matches. Not every row has a clone size; where given, it reads once, few, many or a size class.

D,J,size,V,CDR3,DNA
NA,TRBJ1-1,NA,TRBV28,CASSQGQSLAFF,TGTGCCAGCAGTCAAGGACAGTCACTCGCTTTCTTT
NA,TRBJ2-7,NA,TRBV7-8,CASSPDGYTGVRGSYEQYF,TGTGCCAGCAGCCCGGATGGGTATACCGGGGTCCGGGGATCCTACGAGCAGTACTTC
NA,TRBJ2-2,NA,TRBV9,CASSAYTGLGAGELFF,TGTGCCAGCAGCGCTTACACGGGCCTAGGGGCCGGGGAGCTGTTTTTT
NA,TRBJ2-7,NA,TRBV7-9,CASSLGDYEQYF,TGTGCCAGCAGCCTCGGGGATTACGAGCAGTACTTC
NA,TRBJ2-7,NA,TRBV27,CASSPSTRIREQYF,TGTGCCAGCAGTCCCTCAACTAGGATTCGCGAGCAGTACTTC
NA,TRBJ1-2,NA,TRBV28,CASSAGQLLYGYTF,TGTGCCAGCAGTGCTGGACAGCTTCTCTATGGCTACACCTTC
NA,TRBJ2-1,NA,TRBV11-2,CASSSTQGGTYNEQFF,TGTGCCAGCAGCTCCACCCAGGGGGGTACCTACAATGAGCAGTTCTTC
TRBD2,TRBJ2-3,NA,TRBV6-5,CASSSRLAASTDTQYF,TGTGCCAGCAGTTCGCGACTAGCGGCCAGCACAGATACGCAGTATTTT
NA,TRBJ2-1,few,TRBV10-2,CASSDRDDEQFF,TGCGCCAGCAGTGACAGGGATGATGAGCAGTTCTTC
TRBD1,TRBJ2-5,few,TRBV7-8,CASSSGQGAEKETQYF,TGTGCCAGCAGCTCAGGACAGGGGGCGGAGAAGGAGACCCAGTACTTC
TRBD1,TRBJ1-3,few,TRBV13,CASSLEVTGGNTIYF,TGTGCCAGCAGCTTAGAGGTGACAGGGGGAAACACCATATATTTT
TRBD1,TRBJ1-4,NA,TRBV10-1,CASTGTGEKLFF,TGCGCCAGCACAGGGACAGGGGAAAAACTGTTTTTT
NA,TRBJ2-1,NA,TRBV15,CATSREAGPYNEQFF,TGTGCCACCAGCAGAGAAGCGGGCCCCTACAATGAGCAGTTCTTC
TRBD2,TRBJ2-7,NA,TRBV7-3,CASSLTGTSPYEQYF,TGTGCCAGCAGCTTAACAGGGACTAGTCCCTACGAGCAGTACTTC
TRBD2,TRBJ2-3,NA,TRBV29-1,CSPGGSGDTQYF,TGCAGCCCAGGCGGGAGTGGAGATACGCAGTATTTT
NA,TRBJ2-6,NA,TRBV19,CASSPLVGANVLTF,TGTGCCAGTAGCCCTCTCGTTGGGGCCAACGTCCTGACTTTC
TRBD1,TRBJ1-5,NA,TRBV5-3,CARSLRTGQYSNQPQHF,TGTGCCAGAAGCTTGCGGACAGGCCAATATAGCAATCAGCCCCAGCATTTT
NA,TRBJ1-3,NA,TRBV5-1,CASSPGQRDTIYF,TGCGCCAGCAGCCCGGGACAAAGGGACACCATATATTTT
NA,TRBJ2-1,NA,TRBV4-3,CASSQEDSSSYNEQFF,TGCGCCAGCAGCCAAGAGGACAGCAGCTCCTACAATGAGCAGTTCTTC
TRBD1,TRBJ2-5,once,TRBV7-2,CASSSRGQETQYF,TGTGCCAGCAGCTCCAGGGGGCAAGAGACCCAGTACTTC
TRBD1,TRBJ1-6,few,TRBV6-5,CAEGALLNSPLHF,TGTGCCGAGGGGGCCTTGTTGAATTCACCCCTCCACTTT
NA,TRBJ1-5,many,TRBV12-3/TRBV12-4,CASSWNRGQPQHF,TGTGCCAGCAGTTGGAACCGAGGGCAGCCCCAGCATTTT
NA,TRBJ2-7,once,TRBV27,CASSLYQGMGEQYF,TGTGCCAGCAGTTTATACCAGGGGATGGGCGAGCAGTACTTC
NA,TRBJ1-1,NA,TRBV29-1,CSVRGQGQTEAFF,TGCAGCGTTAGAGGTCAGGGGCAGACTGAAGCTTTCTTT
NA,TRBJ1-3,NA,TRBV2,CASSEQGYGGNTIYF,TGTGCCAGCAGTGAACAGGGTTACGGTGGAAACACCATATATTTT
TRBD1,TRBJ2-3,NA,TRBV4-1,CASSQGPPSAYRDRNRDTQYF,TGCGCCAGCAGCCAAGGCCCCCCAAGCGCCTACCGGGACAGGAATCGGGATACGCAGTATTTT
TRBD1,TRBJ1-2,NA,TRBV5-1,CASSYYQGETPDGYTF,TGCGCCAGCAGCTATTATCAGGGGGAAACTCCCGATGGCTACACCTTC
TRBD2,TRBJ2-3,NA,TRBV2,CASSSRLAGATDTQYF,TGTGCCAGCAGTAGTAGACTAGCGGGAGCCACAGATACGCAGTATTTT
TRBD1,TRBJ1-5,NA,TRBV2,CATRRGQGATQPQHF,TGTGCCACCCGAAGGGGGCAGGGGGCAACTCAGCCCCAGCATTTT
TRBD2,TRBJ2-3,NA,TRBV9,CASSPQRRGSGADTQYF,TGTGCCAGCAGCCCCCAGAGGCGCGGGAGCGGAGCAGATACGCAGTATTTT
TRBD2,TRBJ2-1,NA,TRBV25-1,CASSAGLAGVTEQFF,TGTGCCAGCAGTGCGGGACTAGCGGGAGTAACTGAGCAGTTCTTC
TRBD2,TRBJ2-3,NA,TRBV19,CACTGLGTDTQYF,TGTGCCTGTACGGGACTAGGAACAGATACGCAGTATTTT
NA,TRBJ2-7,few,TRBV2,CASSVSVHEQYF,TGTGCCAGCAGTGTGAGCGTCCACGAGCAGTACTTC
NA,TRBJ1-1,NA,TRBV29-1,CSVARDILGTEAFF,TGCAGCGTTGCCAGGGACATTCTGGGCACTGAAGCTTTCTTT
NA,TRBJ1-1,NA,TRBV27,CASSPIGRGNTEAFF,TGTGCCAGCAGTCCTATCGGGCGGGGGAACACTGAAGCTTTCTTT
TRBD1,TRBJ1-1,NA,TRBV7-2,CASSLAPGAGGAFF,TGTGCCAGCAGCTTAGCTCCAGGGGCAGGGGGAGCTTTCTTT
TRBD2,TRBJ2-1,NA,TRBV6-5,CAGGAGGGYNEQFF,TGTGCCGGGGGTGCGGGAGGGGGATACAATGAGCAGTTCTTC
TRBD1,TRBJ2-2,NA,TRBV28,CASTSPRGPGELFF,TGTGCCAGCACCTCCCCGAGGGGGCCCGGGGAGCTGTTTTTT
TRBD1,TRBJ2-2,NA,TRBV19,CASSSGTGGTGELFF,TGTGCCAGTAGTTCCGGGACAGGGGGCACCGGGGAGCTGTTTTTT
TRBD2,TRBJ2-7,NA,TRBV29-1,CSATGGESYEQYF,TGCAGCGCCACGGGAGGTGAATCCTACGAGCAGTACTTC